A selection of T cell receptor beta chains follows, all from one sample in a study of shared T cell receptors in the human thymus. Clones were sequenced by immunoSEQ multiplex PCR, and TCRdb holds only the in-frame ones, with some missing. The sample has about 380,000 clones; over 90% are singletons. The source material was thymocytes. These receptors all stem from a human donor. Both conserved end residues are part of each CDR3. The order of the fields is D gene, J gene, clone size, V gene, CDR3 DNA, CDR3 protein. The D gene is left open where the match is weak. Size tells how often a clone was seen (once, few, many) or the class of an expanded clone, and some rows leave it out.

D: .
J: TRBJ2-2
size: .
V: TRBV12-5
DNA: TGTGCTAGCGAGAGGGAAACCGGGGAGCTGTTTTTT
CDR3: CASERETGELFF

D: .
J: TRBJ2-3
size: .
V: TRBV27
DNA: TGTGCCAGCAGTTTACCCGGGGGTGATCCCGATACGCAGTATTTT
CDR3: CASSLPGGDPDTQYF

D: .
J: TRBJ1-2
size: .
V: TRBV25-1
DNA: TGTGCCAGCAGTGGAGGGGACTACTATGGCTACACCTTC
CDR3: CASSGGDYYGYTF

D: .
J: TRBJ2-1
size: once
V: TRBV27
DNA: TGTGCCAGCATAAAGCAGGGAAGCAGCACCTACAATGAGCAGTTCTTC
CDR3: CASIKQGSSTYNEQFF

D: TRBD1
J: TRBJ2-5
size: once
V: TRBV7-2
DNA: TGTGCCAGCAGCAAGTGGTGGGACAGGGGGCGGGAGACCCAGTACTTC
CDR3: CASSKWWDRGRETQYF

D: TRBD2
J: TRBJ2-3
size: .
V: TRBV7-2
DNA: TGTGCCAGCAGCTTAGTTACTAGCGGGATCGGAGGTACGCAGTATTTT
CDR3: CASSLVTSGIGGTQYF

D: .
J: TRBJ1-6
size: .
V: TRBV5-4
DNA: TGTGCCAGCAGCAATGCGGGACCTAGCTCCTATAATTCACCCCTCCACTTT
CDR3: CASSNAGPSSYNSPLHF

D: .
J: TRBJ1-5
size: .
V: TRBV19
DNA: TGTGCCAGTAGCCTCGGCGCTCAAGACCCTCAAGGGCAGCCCCAGCATTTT
CDR3: CASSLGAQDPQGQPQHF

D: TRBD1
J: TRBJ1-5
size: .
V: TRBV6-1
DNA: TGTGCCAGCAGGTGGGTACAGGGGAATCAGCCCCAGCATTTT
CDR3: CASRWVQGNQPQHF

D: TRBD1
J: TRBJ2-7
size: .
V: TRBV6-1
DNA: TGTGCCAGCAGTGAAGATGGGACAGGGGAACCAGGGCGATACGAGCAGTACTTC
CDR3: CASSEDGTGEPGRYEQYF

D: TRBD2
J: TRBJ2-3
size: .
V: TRBV27
DNA: TGTGCCAGCAGTTTAGGGGCAGGGACTAACACAGATACGCAGTATTTT
CDR3: CASSLGAGTNTDTQYF